This T cell receptor (beta chain) comes out of a study of response to subunit inactivated influenza vaccine (dated by TCRdb to about 2018). Regarding the complete study: Deep quantitative profiling of the T cell receptor repertoire was used in the study to follow responses to a trivalent subunit inactivated influenza vaccine.

A few counts support this clonotype. The antigen it binds to is not known. Per-nucleotide qualities are absent, and no much larger clonotype sits a single base away. What the authors observed across the whole study: According to the authors, only a limited number of new T cells may be recruited by each seasonal influenza vaccination.

The CDR3 has 17 amino acids, counting the end cysteine and phenylalanine. The retained sequence is limited to the CDR3, 51 bases, with the frame set at the first base. Trimmed from V: 2 bases; trimmed from J: 4 bases; junction bases lacking a gene match: 10. CDR1 and CDR2 (ENHRY, SYGVKD) derive from the germline V gene. The library relied on RT-PCR. Data came from an Illumina HiSeq 2500. TCRdb reran the public reads through fastp at Q25 and MiXCR, keeping productive beta chains. Rows with one shared CDR3 protein collapse into an entry with the most common genes and DNA. The sample data list some 540,000 distinct CDR3 sequences, and around 25% of these were observed just once. Under 3.5% of the sample comes from the top ten. These data were also reused for a study on T cells expressing NK-cell markers. As described in the second report: TCR beta cDNA libraries were made by 5'RACE template switching that added a universal primer site and unique molecular identifiers. Eight or nine donors provided sorted CD3+CD56+NKG2C+, CD3+CD56+NKG2C- and CD3+CD56-NKG2C+ T-cell subsets, whose TCR beta-chain repertoires were profiled. Among the eight sequenced donors, only one was HCMV-seronegative, while the other seven were HCMV-seropositive. To restrict sorting to alphabetaTCR-expressing T cells, an anti-gammadeltaTCR antibody was added in several experiments. In over five donors, the dominant CD3+CD56+NKG2C+ clonotypes were among the top 10 CD8+ clonotypes and accounted for about 1.0-7.0% of CD8+ T cells. Those dominant clonotypes were again the most abundant among CD3+CD56-NKG2C+ cells in a handful of donors, at about 28.3-65%. Whether the expanded NKG2C-expressing T cell clones were specific for HCMV antigens remained unclear. Randomly selected healthy volunteers, three men and five women, were used as the eight sequenced donors. To determine HCMV serostatus, a commercial ELISA kit was used to detect HCMV-specific IgG in serum. Ficoll density gradient centrifugation was used to isolate peripheral blood mononuclear cells from blood. Magnetic immunoseparation with Miltenyi isolation kits was used to isolate CD4+ and CD8+ T cells from PBMC. Priming for cDNA synthesis came from the TCR beta constant segment, and two successive PCR amplification steps followed. The libraries were sequenced on Illumina HiSeq 2000/2500, MiSeq or NextSeq, producing 2 x 150 bp reads. MIGEC was used to demultiplex reads and group the reads by UMI, and MiTCR was used to assemble and quantify clonotypes. To remove erroneous sequences, TCR cDNA sequences were retained only when supported by two or more reads. The tcR package was used for downstream repertoire analysis, and clonotypes were matched between fractions using CDR3 nucleotide sequence together with V segment. Antigen specificity was annotated against VDJdb with VDJmatch, allowing one amino acid substitution in CDR3.

Recombination linked TRBV10-3 to TRBJ1-2; 10 bases in the junction line up with TRBD1. Sequencing used CD4+ T cells sorted from PBMCs, obtained 12 days after vaccination. The receptor comes from a man aged 50 to 59 who received an inactivated influenza vaccine. Donor details come from another sample of the same person, matched by shared clones. At the DNA level, the sequence is TGTGCCATCAGTGAGCCGGGATGGGACAGGGGCGCCTATGGCTACACCTTC. Translated, this gives CAISEPGWDRGAYGYTF.